This TCR beta chain was sequenced for a study of identical twins. The study's findings and limits: Insertion counts were lower in abundant cord blood beta clonotypes, a trend that memory repertoires did not show. Invariant cells of the MAIT and iNKT types might have partly distorted the zero-insertion analyses.

The CDR3 is 12 residues long. Germline-derived CDR1 and CDR2 are SGHTA and FQGNSA. V was pared by 4 bases and J by 11 bases, with 14 bases between. Carrying unique molecular identifiers, the cDNA also gained a universal primer site through template switching. TCRdb reanalysed the 5' RACE reads using MiXCR and keeps one entry per CDR3 protein. The sample has approximately 220,000 distinct CDR3 sequences, 7.5% seen once. This clonotype was seen ten or more times. Its antigen is not identified. This same sample was also taken into another study, of yellow fever vaccine responses in identical twins. According to that study: Vaccine T cell responses of twins reportedly seemed partly convergent and partly personalized.

The rearrangement uses TRBV7-2 and TRBJ1-1; a weak D match, TRBD1 (6 bases). Material for sequencing was memory (CD45RO+) T cells sorted from blood. This TCR came from a woman younger than 35 in good health. The CDR3 spells CASSSLVGGAFF. CDR3 nucleotide sequence: TGTGCCAGCAGCTCGCTAGTCGGGGGCGCTTTCTTT.